The sample holds many counts of the clone carrying this T cell receptor (beta chain). Its antigen is as yet unknown. In building TCR beta libraries, iRepertoire HTBI primers were used together with Arm-PCR of CDR3 regions. As originally analysed: Looking across samples, the authors found 55 to 70 TRBV and 15 or so TRBJ segments. TCRdb fed the multiplex PCR reads into MiXCR, producing one record per CDR3 protein. Clone size and V and J calls follow TCRdb, not the original study. The sample lists roughly 530,000 distinct CDR3 sequences; about 16% were seen once. This sample was included in a study of regulatory T cells in long-lasting Graves disease. Study findings and constraints: The study found lower TCR diversity in persistent Graves' patients than in newly diagnosed ones. Not thyroid tissue but only peripheral blood was studied.

Sample time point: newly diagnosed GD, antithyroid drugs for less than 3 months. Extracted PBMC RNA gave rise to the TCR library. Germline V gene lookup returns CDR1 MGHRA and CDR2 YSYEKL. V was cut by 1 base and J by 4 bases, with 13 bases left in between. The CDR3 is 15 residues long. The same data also contributed to another study, on T cells in Graves' hyperthyroidism and ophthalmopathy. That work adds: Patients aged 18 to 65 had newly diagnosed hyperthyroidism lasting under 2 months.

Sequencing used peripheral blood mononuclear cells (PBMCs), obtained at new diagnosis, from a patient treated with antithyroid drugs. The chain employs TRBV4-1 and TRBJ1-2; D not resolved. This TCR was sampled from a woman in her forties or fifties with Graves disease. CDR3 loop: CASSQVGVAGYGYTF. The CDR3 DNA sequence: TGCGCCAGCAGCCAAGTCGGGGTAGCGGGCTATGGCTACACCTTC.